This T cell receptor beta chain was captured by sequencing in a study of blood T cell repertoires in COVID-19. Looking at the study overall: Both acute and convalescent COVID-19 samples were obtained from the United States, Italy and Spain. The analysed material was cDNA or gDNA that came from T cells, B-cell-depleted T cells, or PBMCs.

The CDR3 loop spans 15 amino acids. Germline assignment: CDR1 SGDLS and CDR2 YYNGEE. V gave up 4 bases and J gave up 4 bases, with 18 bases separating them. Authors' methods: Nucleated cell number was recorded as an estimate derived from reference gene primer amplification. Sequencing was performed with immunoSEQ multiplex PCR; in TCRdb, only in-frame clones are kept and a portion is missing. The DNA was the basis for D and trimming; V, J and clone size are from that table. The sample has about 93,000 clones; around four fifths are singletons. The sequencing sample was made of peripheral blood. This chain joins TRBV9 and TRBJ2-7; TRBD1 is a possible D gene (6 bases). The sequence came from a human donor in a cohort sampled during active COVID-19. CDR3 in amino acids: CASSNGQNPIYEQYF. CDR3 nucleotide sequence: TGTGCCAGCAGCAATGGACAGAATCCAATTTACGAGCAGTACTTC.